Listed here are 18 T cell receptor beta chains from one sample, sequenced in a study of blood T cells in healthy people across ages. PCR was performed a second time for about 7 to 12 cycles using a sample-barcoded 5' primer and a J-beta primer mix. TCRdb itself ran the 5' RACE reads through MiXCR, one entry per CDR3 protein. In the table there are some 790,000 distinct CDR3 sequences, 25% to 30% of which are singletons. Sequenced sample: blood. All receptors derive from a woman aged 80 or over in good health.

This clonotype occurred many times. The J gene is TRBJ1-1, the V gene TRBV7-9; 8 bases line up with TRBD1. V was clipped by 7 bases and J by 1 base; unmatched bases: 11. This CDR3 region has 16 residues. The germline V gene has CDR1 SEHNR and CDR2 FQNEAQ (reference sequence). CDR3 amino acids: CASTPSAGQGNTEAFF. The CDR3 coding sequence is TGTGCCAGCACCCCCTCAGCCGGACAGGGGAACACTGAAGCTTTCTTT.

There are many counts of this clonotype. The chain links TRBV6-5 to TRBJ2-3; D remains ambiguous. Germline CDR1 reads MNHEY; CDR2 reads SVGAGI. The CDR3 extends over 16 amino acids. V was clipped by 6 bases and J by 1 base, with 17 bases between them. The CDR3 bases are TGTGCCAGCAGCCGTAAACCCGGTGGGGGCACAGATACGCAGTATTTT. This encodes CASSRKPGGGTDTQYF.

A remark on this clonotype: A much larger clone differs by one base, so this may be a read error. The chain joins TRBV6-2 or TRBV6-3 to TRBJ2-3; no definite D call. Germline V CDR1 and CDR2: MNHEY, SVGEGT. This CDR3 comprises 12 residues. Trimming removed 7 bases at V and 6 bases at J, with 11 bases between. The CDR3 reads CASISTRDTQYF. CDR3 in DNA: TGTGCCAGCATCTCGACCCGGGATACGCAGTATTTT.

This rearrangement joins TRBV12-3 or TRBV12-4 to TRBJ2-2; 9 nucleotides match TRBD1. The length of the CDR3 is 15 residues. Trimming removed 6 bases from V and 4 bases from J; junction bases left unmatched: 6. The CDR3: CASRSGTGSTGELFF. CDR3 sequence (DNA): TGTGCCAGCAGATCCGGGACAGGGAGCACCGGGGAGCTGTTTTTT.

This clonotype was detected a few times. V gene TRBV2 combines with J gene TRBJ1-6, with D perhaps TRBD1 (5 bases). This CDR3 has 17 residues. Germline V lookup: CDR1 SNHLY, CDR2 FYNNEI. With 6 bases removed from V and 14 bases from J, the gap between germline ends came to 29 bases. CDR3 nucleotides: TGTGCCAGCAGCTTCTCCTTTACAGGACGGGGCGGTGAAGCCCTCCACTTT. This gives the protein CASSFSFTGRGGEALHF.

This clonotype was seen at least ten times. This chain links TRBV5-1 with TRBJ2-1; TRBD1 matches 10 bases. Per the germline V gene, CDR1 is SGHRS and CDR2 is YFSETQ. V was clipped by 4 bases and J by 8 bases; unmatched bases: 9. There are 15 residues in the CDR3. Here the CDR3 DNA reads TGCGCCAGCAGCCCGGGGGGACAGGGGTTCGATGAGCAGTTCTTC. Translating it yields CASSPGGQGFDEQFF.

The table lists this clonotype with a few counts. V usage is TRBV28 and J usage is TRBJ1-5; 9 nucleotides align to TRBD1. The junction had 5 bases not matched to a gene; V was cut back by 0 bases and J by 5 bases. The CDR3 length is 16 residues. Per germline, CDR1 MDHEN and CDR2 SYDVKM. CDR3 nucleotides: TGTGCCAGCAGTTTATGGGGGACAGGGTCATATCAGCCCCAGCATTTT. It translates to CASSLWGTGSYQPQHF.

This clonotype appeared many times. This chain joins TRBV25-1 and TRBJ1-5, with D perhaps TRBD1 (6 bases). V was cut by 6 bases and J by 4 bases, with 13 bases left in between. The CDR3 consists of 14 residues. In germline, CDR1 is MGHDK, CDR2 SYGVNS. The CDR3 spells CASRGGGRNQPQHF. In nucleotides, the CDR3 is TGTGCCAGCAGGGGAGGGGGGCGAAATCAGCCCCAGCATTTT. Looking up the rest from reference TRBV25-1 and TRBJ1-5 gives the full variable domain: EADIYQTPRYLVIGTGKKITLECSQTMGHDKMYWYQQDPGMELHLIHYSYGVNSTEKGDLSSESTVSRIRTEHFPLTLESARPSHTSQYLCASRGGGRNQPQHFGDGTRLSIL.

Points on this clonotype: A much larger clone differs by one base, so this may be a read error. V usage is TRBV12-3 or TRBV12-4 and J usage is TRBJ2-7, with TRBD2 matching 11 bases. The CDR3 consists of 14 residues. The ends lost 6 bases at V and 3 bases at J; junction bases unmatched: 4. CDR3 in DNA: TGTGCCAGCAGGCCGGGACTAGCGGTCTACGAGCAGTACTTC. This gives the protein CASRPGLAVYEQYF.

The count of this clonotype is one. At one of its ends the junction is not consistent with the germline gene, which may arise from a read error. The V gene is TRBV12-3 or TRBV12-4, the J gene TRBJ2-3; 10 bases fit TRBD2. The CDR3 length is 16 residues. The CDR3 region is CASRRLAGGGTDAQYF. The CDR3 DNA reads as TGTGCCAGCAGACGATTAGCGGGGGGCGGCACAGATGCGCAGTATTTT.

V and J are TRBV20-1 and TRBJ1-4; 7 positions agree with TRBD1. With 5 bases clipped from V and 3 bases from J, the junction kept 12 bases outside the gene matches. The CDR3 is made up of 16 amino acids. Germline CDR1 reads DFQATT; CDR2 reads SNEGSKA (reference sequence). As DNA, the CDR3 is TGCAGTGCTGGACAGCACAGGGGCGGACCTAATGAAAAACTGTTTTTT. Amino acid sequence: CSAGQHRGGPNEKLFF.

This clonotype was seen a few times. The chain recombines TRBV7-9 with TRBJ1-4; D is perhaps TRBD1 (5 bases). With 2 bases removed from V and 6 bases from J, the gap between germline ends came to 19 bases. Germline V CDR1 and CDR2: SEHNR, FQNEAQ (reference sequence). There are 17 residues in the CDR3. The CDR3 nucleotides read TGTGCCAGCAGCTTAAAAAGTGGAGGGGTGGATGATGAAAAACTGTTTTTT. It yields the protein CASSLKSGGVDDEKLFF.

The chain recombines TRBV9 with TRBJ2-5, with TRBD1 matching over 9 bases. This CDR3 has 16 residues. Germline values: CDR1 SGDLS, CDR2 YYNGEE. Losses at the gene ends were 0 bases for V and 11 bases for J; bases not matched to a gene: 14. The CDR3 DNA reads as TGTGCCAGCAGCGTAGCTTTGGGACAGGGTAATCATGAGCAGTACTTC. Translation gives CASSVALGQGNHEQYF. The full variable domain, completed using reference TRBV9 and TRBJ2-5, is DSGVTQTPKHLITATGQRVTLRCSPRSGDLSVYWYQQSLDQGLQFLIQYYNGEERAKGNILERFSAQQFPDLHSELNLSSLELGDSALYFCASSVALGQGNHEQYFGPGTRLLVL.

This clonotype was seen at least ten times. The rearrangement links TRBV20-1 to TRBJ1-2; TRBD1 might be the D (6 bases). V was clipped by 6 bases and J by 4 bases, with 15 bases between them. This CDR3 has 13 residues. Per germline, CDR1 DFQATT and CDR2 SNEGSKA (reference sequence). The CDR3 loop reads CSAELGGGYGYTF. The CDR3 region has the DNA TGCAGTGCGGAGCTAGGAGGGGGCTATGGCTACACCTTC.

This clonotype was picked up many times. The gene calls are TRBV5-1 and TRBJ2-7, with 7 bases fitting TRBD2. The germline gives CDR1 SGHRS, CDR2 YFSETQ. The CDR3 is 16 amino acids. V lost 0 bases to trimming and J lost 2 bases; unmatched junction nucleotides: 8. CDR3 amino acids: CASSLGQGGVAYEQYF. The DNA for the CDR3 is TGCGCCAGCAGCTTGGGGCAGGGAGGGGTCGCCTACGAGCAGTACTTC.

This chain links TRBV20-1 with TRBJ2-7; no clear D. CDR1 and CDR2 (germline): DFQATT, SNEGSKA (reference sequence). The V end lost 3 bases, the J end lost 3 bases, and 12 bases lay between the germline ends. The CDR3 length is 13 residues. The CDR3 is CSASQTRLYEQYF. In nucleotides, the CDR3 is TGCAGTGCTAGCCAGACGCGACTCTACGAGCAGTACTTC.

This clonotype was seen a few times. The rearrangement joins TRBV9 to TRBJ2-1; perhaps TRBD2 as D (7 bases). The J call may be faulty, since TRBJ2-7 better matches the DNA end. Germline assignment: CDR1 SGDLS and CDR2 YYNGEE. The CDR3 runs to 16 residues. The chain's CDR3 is CASSPTGGGSYNEQYF. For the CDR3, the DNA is TGTGCCAGCAGCCCCACGGGGGGCGGCTCCTACAATGAGCAGTACTTC.

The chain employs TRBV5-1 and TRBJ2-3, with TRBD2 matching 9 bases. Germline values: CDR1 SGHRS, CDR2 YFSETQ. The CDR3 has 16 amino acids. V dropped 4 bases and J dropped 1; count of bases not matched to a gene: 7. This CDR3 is CASSRTRLAGTDTQYF. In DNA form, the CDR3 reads TGCGCCAGCAGCCGAACACGACTAGCGGGCACAGATACGCAGTATTTT.